One and the same sample provided the 16 T cell receptor beta chains below, sequenced in a study of T-cell reconstitution after alpha-beta-depleted transplantation in children. Preparation of the TCRbeta library involved a method that used unique molecular identifiers. TCRdb redid the calling of the PCR reads with MiXCR, one entry per CDR3 protein. The sample gives more than 450,000 distinct CDR3 sequences, 15% to 20% of which show up once; less than 4% is in the top ten. The specimen was PBMCs from the stem cell graft donor, collected from the stem cell graft. These receptors all come from a human donor who donated a stem cell graft to a child with acute lymphoblastic leukemia.

In regard to this clonotype: This is likely a read error, given that the CDR3 carries no conserved phenylalanine or tryptophan at its end. The chain is built from TRBV7-8 and TRBJ2-5; tentatively, D is TRBD2 (5 bases). The germline V and J ends were trimmed by 3 bases and 2 bases, with 7 bases remaining between them. Looked up from germline, CDR1 is SGHVS and CDR2 is FQNEAQ. The CDR3 spans 13 residues. The CDR3 loop is CASSLLAQETQYL. The CDR3, as DNA: TGTGCCAGCAGCTTGCTAGCTCAAGAGACCCAGTACTTG.

This chain joins TRBV29-1 and TRBJ2-2, with D unclear. The V gene's germline CDR1 is SQVTM and CDR2 ANQGSEA. This CDR3 is 14 amino acids long. The V and J ends lost 4 bases and 1 base respectively, with 10 bases between them. CDR3 DNA sequence: TGCAGCGTTGTTAATGCCCGGAACACCGGGGAGCTGTTTTTT. It translates to CSVVNARNTGELFF.

The genes are TRBV5-1 and TRBJ2-1; 8 nucleotides agree with TRBD2. Looked up from germline, CDR1 is SGHRS and CDR2 is YFSETQ. This CDR3 is 15 amino acids long. The trim removed 4 bases at V and 4 bases at J, leaving 7 bases unmatched. The CDR3 here is CASSLGGERYNEQFF. The CDR3 nucleotides read TGCGCCAGCAGCCTCGGGGGGGAGAGGTACAATGAGCAGTTCTTC.

V gene TRBV6-5 combines with J gene TRBJ2-4; D could derive from TRBD1 or TRBD2 (5 bases each). CDR1 MNHEY and CDR2 SVGAGI come from the germline V gene. The CDR3 consists of 13 residues. V lost 0 bases to trimming and J lost 6 bases, with 6 bases between them. CDR3 sequence: CASSYSGGNIQYF. CDR3 in DNA: TGTGCCAGCAGTTACTCTGGGGGAAACATTCAGTACTTC.

This clonotype was seen more than once but under ten times. The chain employs TRBV7-2 and TRBJ1-1, with D perhaps TRBD1 (6 bases). V gave up 8 bases and J gave up 5 bases, with 21 bases separating them. This CDR3 region has 15 residues. Germline V CDR1 and CDR2: SGHTA, FQGNSA. CDR3 amino acids: CASESYLRGVTEAFF. The DNA for the CDR3 is TGTGCCAGCGAATCTTACCTCAGGGGAGTTACTGAAGCTTTCTTT.

The rearrangement joins TRBV30 to TRBJ1-1; D unclear. The V end lost 2 bases, the J end lost 4 bases, and 11 bases lay between the germline ends. Germline-derived CDR1 and CDR2 are GTSNPN and SVGIG (reference sequence). The CDR3 runs to 13 residues. Written as DNA, the CDR3 is TGTGCCTGGAGTAACGGGTTCGCCACTGAAGCTTTCTTT. Protein sequence: CAWSNGFATEAFF.

This clonotype was counted many times. This sequence joins TRBV7-3 and TRBJ2-1, with 9 nucleotides matching TRBD2. Trimming at V came to 5 bases and at J to 3 bases, leaving 5 bases not matched to a gene. Germline V CDR1 and CDR2: SGHTA, FQGTGA. This CDR3 region has 15 residues. In DNA form, the CDR3 reads TGTGCCAGCAGCGCAAGGACTAGCGTCTACAATGAGCAGTTCTTC. It encodes CASSARTSVYNEQFF.

This chain uses TRBV7-9 with TRBJ2-1; D remains unclear. Trimming shortened V by 5 bases and J by 7 bases, and 12 bases separated the two germline ends. The CDR3 totals 13 residues. CDR1 SEHNR and CDR2 FQNEAQ come from the germline V gene (reference sequence). In DNA, the CDR3 is TGTGCCAGCAGCCCAACCCCAGCGAATGAGCAGTTCTTC. It specifies CASSPTPANEQFF.

J is TRBJ2-2 and V is TRBV5-5; 10 bases line up with TRBD1. The trim removed 2 bases at V and 7 bases at J, leaving 11 bases unmatched. The CDR3 covers 17 residues. Per the germline V gene, CDR1 is SGHKS and CDR2 is YYEKEE (reference sequence). This CDR3 is CASSFRSTGGEGGELFF. The CDR3 DNA follows: TGTGCCAGCAGCTTCCGCTCGACAGGGGGCGAAGGCGGGGAGCTGTTTTTT.

The V gene is TRBV5-1, the J gene TRBJ2-2; TRBD2 matches 10 bases. From germline, CDR1 is SGHRS and CDR2 YFSETQ. V trimming: 2 bases; J trimming: 5 bases; junction bases outside the gene matches: 12. The CDR3 has 18 amino acids. CDR3 in amino acids: CASSFGTSAPLGTGELFF. The CDR3 DNA reads TGCGCCAGCAGCTTCGGGACTAGCGCTCCCCTCGGGACCGGGGAGCTGTTTTTT.

In its sample, this clonotype was seen a few times. This rearrangement joins TRBV2 to TRBJ2-7; a possible D gene is TRBD2 (6 bases). Germline V gene lookup returns CDR1 SNHLY and CDR2 FYNNEI. Trimming left V 2 bases short and J 12 bases short, with 11 bases between. The CDR3 is made up of 11 amino acids. As DNA, the CDR3 is TGTGCCAGCAGTGAAAGACTAGAGATGTACTTC. This sequence encodes CASSERLEMYF.

This clonotype has a handful of counts. This chain joins TRBV19 and TRBJ2-1; 11 bases fit TRBD2. The CDR3 runs 19 residues. CDR1 and CDR2 (germline): LNHDA, SQIVND (reference sequence). The V segment lost 6 bases and the J segment 5 bases; nucleotides outside the gene matches: 18. CDR3 residues: CASSLRSQSGLAEHNEQFF. CDR3 nucleotide sequence: TGTGCCAGTAGCCTAAGGAGCCAATCGGGACTAGCGGAACACAATGAGCAGTTCTTC.

The chain is built from TRBV27 and TRBJ2-7; no definite D call. The CDR3 length is 15 residues. Trimming took 2 bases from V and 1 from J, leaving 12 bases between them. The germline V gene encodes CDR1 MNHEY and CDR2 SMNVEV (reference sequence). CDR3 nucleotides: TGTGCCAGCAGTTTAGGCGCTCTAGGGTCCTACGAGCAGTACTTC. Protein: CASSLGALGSYEQYF.

This clonotype was recorded a few times. The rearrangement uses TRBV20-1 and TRBJ1-1; possible D gene TRBD1, 5 bases. The V gene lost 3 bases and the J gene lost 12 bases, with 20 bases spanning the gap. CDR3 length: 13 amino acids. Germline V gene lookup returns CDR1 DFQATT and CDR2 SNEGSKA (reference sequence). For the CDR3, the DNA is TGCAGTGCTAGCCCCCGGGACCGACGGGGGACTTTCTTT. Its protein is CSASPRDRRGTFF.

This clonotype has a handful of counts. This rearrangement joins TRBV4-1 to TRBJ2-3; D unclear. Germline values: CDR1 MGHRA, CDR2 YSYEKL. V was shortened by 4 bases and J by 2 bases, with 16 bases between the two germline ends. The CDR3 runs 16 residues. CDR3 nucleotide sequence: TGCGCCAGCAGCCCCTCGGGCAGGAGATTCACAGATACGCAGTATTTT. Translated: CASSPSGRRFTDTQYF.

The chain uses TRBV24-1 and TRBJ1-1; weak D call: TRBD1 (6 bases). Trimming left V 12 bases short and J 5 bases short, with 18 bases between. Germline V gene sequence: CDR1 KGHDR, CDR2 SFDVKD. The CDR3 has 13 residues. CDR3: CASRGGARTEAFF. In nucleotides, the CDR3 is TGTGCCTCTCGGGGGGGGGCAAGAACTGAAGCTTTCTTT.